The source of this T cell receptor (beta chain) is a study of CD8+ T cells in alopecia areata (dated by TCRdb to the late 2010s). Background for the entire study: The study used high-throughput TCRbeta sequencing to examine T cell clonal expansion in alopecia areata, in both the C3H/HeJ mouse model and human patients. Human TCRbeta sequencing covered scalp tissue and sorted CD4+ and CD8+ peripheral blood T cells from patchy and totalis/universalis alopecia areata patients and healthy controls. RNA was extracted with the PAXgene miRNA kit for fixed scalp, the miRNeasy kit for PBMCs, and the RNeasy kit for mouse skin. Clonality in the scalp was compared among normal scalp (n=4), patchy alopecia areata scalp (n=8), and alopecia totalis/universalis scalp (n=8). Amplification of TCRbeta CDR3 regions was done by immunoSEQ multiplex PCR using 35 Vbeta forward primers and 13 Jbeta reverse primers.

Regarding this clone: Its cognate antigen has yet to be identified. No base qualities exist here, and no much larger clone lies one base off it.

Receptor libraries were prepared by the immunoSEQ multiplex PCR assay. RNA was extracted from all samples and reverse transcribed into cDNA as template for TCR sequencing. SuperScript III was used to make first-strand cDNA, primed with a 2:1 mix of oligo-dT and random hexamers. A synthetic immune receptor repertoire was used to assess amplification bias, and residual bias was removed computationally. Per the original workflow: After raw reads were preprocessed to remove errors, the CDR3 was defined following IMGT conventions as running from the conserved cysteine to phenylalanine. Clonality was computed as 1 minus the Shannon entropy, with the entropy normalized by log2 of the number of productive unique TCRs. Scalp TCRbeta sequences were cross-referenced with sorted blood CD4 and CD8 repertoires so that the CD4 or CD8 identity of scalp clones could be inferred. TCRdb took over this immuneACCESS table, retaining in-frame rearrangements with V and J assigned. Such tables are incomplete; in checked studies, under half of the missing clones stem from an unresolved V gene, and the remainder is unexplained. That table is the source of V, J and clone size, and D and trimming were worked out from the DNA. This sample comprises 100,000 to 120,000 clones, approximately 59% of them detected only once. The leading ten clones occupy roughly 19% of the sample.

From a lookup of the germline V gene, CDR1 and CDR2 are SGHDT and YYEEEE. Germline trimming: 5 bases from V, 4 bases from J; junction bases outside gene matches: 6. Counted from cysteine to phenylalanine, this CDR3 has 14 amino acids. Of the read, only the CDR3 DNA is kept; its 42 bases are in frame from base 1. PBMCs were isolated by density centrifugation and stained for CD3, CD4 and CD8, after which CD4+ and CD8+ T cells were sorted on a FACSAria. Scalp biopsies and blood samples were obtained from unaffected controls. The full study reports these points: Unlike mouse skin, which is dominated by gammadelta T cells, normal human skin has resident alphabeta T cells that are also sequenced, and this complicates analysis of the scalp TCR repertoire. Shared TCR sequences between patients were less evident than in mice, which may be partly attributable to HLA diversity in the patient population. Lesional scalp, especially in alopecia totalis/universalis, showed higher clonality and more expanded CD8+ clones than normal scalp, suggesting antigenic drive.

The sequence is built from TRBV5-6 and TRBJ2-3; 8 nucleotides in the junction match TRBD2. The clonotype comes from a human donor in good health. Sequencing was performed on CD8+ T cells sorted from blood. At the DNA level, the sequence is TGTGCCAGCAGAAGGACTAGCTCGCCAGATACGCAGTATTTT. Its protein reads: CASRRTSSPDTQYF.